These T cell receptor beta chains were read from a single sample in a study of blood T cells in healthy people across ages. TCRdb reprocessed the 5' RACE reads with MiXCR, giving one entry per CDR3 protein. This table has under 850,000 distinct CDR3 sequences, around 34% appearing once. What was sequenced was blood. Receptors originate from a man aged 18 to 30 in good health. Both conserved end residues are part of each CDR3. Each record gives: J gene, D gene, clone size, V gene, CDR3 protein, CDR3 DNA. The D gene is left open where the match is weak. Clone size is given for some rows only: seen once, a few or many times, or a class if the clone is expanded.

>TRBJ2-5|.|.|TRBV6-6
CASKEGWGETQYF
TGTGCCAGCAAGGAGGGGTGGGGAGAGACCCAGTACTTC
>TRBJ2-2|.|few|TRBV20-1
CSARKGGGTGELFF
TGCAGTGCTAGAAAGGGGGGGGGCACCGGGGAGCTGTTTTTT
>TRBJ1-3|.|few|TRBV12-3/TRBV12-4
CASSLGSSGNTIYF
TGTGCCAGCAGTTTAGGGTCCTCTGGAAACACCATATATTTT
>TRBJ1-2|.|.|TRBV5-1
CASSSQFEGYTF
TGCGCCAGCAGCTCCCAATTCGAAGGCTACACCTTC
>TRBJ1-2|.|many|TRBV4-3
CASSQDHNLNYGYTF
TGCGCCAGCAGCCAAGATCACAACCTAAACTATGGCTACACCTTC
>TRBJ1-1|.|.|TRBV9
CASSVPRTGGEAFF
TGTGCCAGCAGCGTACCCCGCACGGGGGGTGAAGCTTTCTTT
>TRBJ1-2|TRBD1|few|TRBV2
CASSESWDRIHGYTF
TGTGCCAGCAGTGAATCTTGGGACAGGATTCATGGCTACACCTTC
>TRBJ2-7|.|once|TRBV12-3/TRBV12-4
CASSFSQGSYNEQYF
TGTGCCAGCAGTTTCTCTCAGGGAAGCTACAATGAGCAGTACTTC
>TRBJ2-3|TRBD1|few|TRBV7-9
CASIPDRVVDTQYF
TGTGCCAGCATCCCCGACAGGGTGGTAGATACGCAGTATTTT
>TRBJ2-1|.|.|TRBV3-1
CASSQDWTVSFYNEQFF
TGTGCCAGCAGCCAAGATTGGACAGTAAGTTTCTACAATGAGCAGTTCTTC
>TRBJ2-1|.|many|TRBV12-3/TRBV12-4
CASSSPGSYNEQFF
TGTGCCAGCAGTTCACCCGGCTCCTACAATGAGCAGTTCTTC
>TRBJ1-4|TRBD1|many|TRBV7-2
CASSFAGGFNEKLFF
TGTGCCAGCAGCTTCGCAGGGGGCTTTAATGAAAAACTGTTTTTT
>TRBJ1-6|.|.|TRBV12-3/TRBV12-4
CASSVGASNSPLHF
TGTGCCAGCAGTGTGGGCGCAAGTAATTCACCCCTCCACTTT
>TRBJ2-7|.|few|TRBV7-7
CASSQDIAGFEQYF
TGTGCTAGCAGCCAGGACATCGCGGGGTTCGAGCAGTACTTC
>TRBJ1-1|.|few|TRBV7-9
CASSLVPREAFF
TGTGCCAGCAGCTTAGTGCCGAGGGAAGCTTTCTTT
>TRBJ1-5|.|.|TRBV21-1
CASSKGKGGQPQHF
TGTGCCAGCAGCAAGGGAAAGGGAGGTCAGCCCCAGCATTTT
>TRBJ2-1|.|many|TRBV12-3/TRBV12-4
CASTTGPSNEQFF
TGTGCCAGCACCACGGGCCCTTCGAATGAGCAGTTCTTC
>TRBJ1-5|.|.|TRBV12-3/TRBV12-4
CASSRHKNQPQHF
TGTGCCAGCAGTCGCCACAAGAATCAGCCCCAGCATTTT
>TRBJ1-5|TRBD1|few|TRBV6-2/TRBV6-3
CASSGHRDSAQPQHF
TGTGCCAGCAGTGGACACCGGGACAGTGCTCAGCCCCAGCATTTT
>TRBJ2-7|.|many|TRBV20-1
CSARDGPREQYF
TGCAGTGCTAGAGATGGACCTAGGGAGCAGTACTTC
>TRBJ1-1|.|once|TRBV27
CASKPRSRLNTEAFF
TGTGCCAGCAAGCCCCGGAGCAGACTTAACACTGAAGCTTTCTTT
>TRBJ2-5|.|few|TRBV13
CASSPQGHTGETQYF
TGTGCCAGCAGCCCCCAGGGGCACACGGGAGAGACCCAGTACTTC
>TRBJ2-5|.|.|TRBV7-2
CASSYLNGEQYF
TGTGCCAGCAGCTACCTAAACGGTGAGCAGTACTTC
>TRBJ2-1|TRBD1|.|TRBV7-8
CASSFGHPGQVDNEQFF
TGTGCCAGCAGCTTCGGACACCCGGGACAGGTTGACAATGAGCAGTTCTTC
>TRBJ1-2|.|.|TRBV29-1
CSVQQYGYTF
TGCAGCGTTCAACAGTATGGCTACACCTTC
>TRBJ1-2|.|.|TRBV6-2/TRBV6-3
CASSYSSADEDYGYTF
TGTGCCAGCAGTTACTCCTCGGCTGACGAGGACTATGGCTACACCTTC
>TRBJ2-2|TRBD1|.|TRBV7-7
CASSPGTGGEGGELFF
TGTGCTAGCAGCCCCGGGACAGGGGGCGAAGGCGGGGAGCTGTTTTTT
>TRBJ2-7|TRBD1|few|TRBV2
CASSDRGPTCEQYF
TGTGCCAGCAGCGACAGGGGGCCCACATGCGAGCAGTACTTC
>TRBJ1-2|.|few|TRBV6-1
CASSAYYRDKANYGYTF
TGTGCCAGCAGTGCGTATTACCGGGACAAAGCTAACTATGGCTACACCTTC
>TRBJ1-1|.|.|TRBV5-5
CASSLVRGSLLTEAFF
TGTGCCAGCAGCTTGGTCAGGGGCTCCCTCCTGACTGAAGCTTTCTTT
>TRBJ1-1|.|.|TRBV5-1
CASSLGIRQLNTEAFF
TGCGCCAGCAGCTTGGGTATAAGACAGCTGAACACTGAAGCTTTCTTT
>TRBJ1-4|.|few|TRBV5-1
CASREGYATNEKLFF
TGCGCCAGCAGAGAGGGATATGCAACTAATGAAAAACTGTTTTTT
>TRBJ2-2|TRBD1|few|TRBV28
CASSPHPGTGTGELFF
TGTGCCAGCAGTCCTCATCCCGGGACAGGGACCGGGGAGCTGTTTTTT
>TRBJ1-1|.|.|TRBV6-2/TRBV6-3
CASSYPKGVNTEAFF
TGTGCCAGCAGTTACCCCAAGGGGGTGAACACTGAAGCTTTCTTT
>TRBJ2-3|TRBD2|.|TRBV5-4
CASSWIAGGRTDMQYF
TGTGCCAGCAGCTGGATAGCGGGGGGGCGCACAGATATGCAGTATTTT
>TRBJ1-2|.|.|TRBV27
CATTTPGGACGYTF
TGTGCCACTACAACACCCGGGGGCGCTTGTGGCTACACCTTC
>TRBJ1-2|.|few|TRBV27
CASSGDPEGGYTF
TGTGCCAGCAGTGGGGACCCGGAGGGTGGCTACACCTTC
>TRBJ1-3|TRBD1|.|TRBV12-3/TRBV12-4
CASSSERDRGIAGSGNTIYF
TGTGCCAGCAGTTCGGAGCGAGACAGGGGAATTGCGGGCTCTGGAAACACCATATATTTT
>TRBJ1-4|.|.|TRBV12-3/TRBV12-4
CASSLDLVNEKLFF
TGTGCCAGCAGTTTGGATCTCGTTAATGAAAAACTGTTTTTT
>TRBJ1-1|.|.|TRBV11-3
CASSLDSHAEAFF
TGTGCCAGCAGCTTAGATTCTCACGCTGAAGCTTTCTTT
>TRBJ1-2|.|.|TRBV29-1
CVILQGADGYTF
TGCGTCATACTACAGGGAGCGGATGGCTACACCTTC
>TRBJ2-1|.|.|TRBV20-1
CSAYSGTHRNEQFF
TGCAGTGCTTATTCCGGGACCCATCGCAATGAGCAGTTCTTC
>TRBJ1-1|.|few|TRBV7-9
CASSLMDTEAFF
TGTGCCAGCAGCTTGATGGACACTGAAGCTTTCTTT
>TRBJ1-1|.|.|TRBV28
CASSSHVWGSNTEAFF
TGTGCCAGCAGTTCCCATGTGTGGGGGTCGAACACTGAAGCTTTCTTT
>TRBJ2-7|TRBD1|once|TRBV5-1
CASSWSAGGKDEQYF
TGCGCCAGCAGCTGGTCGGCAGGGGGTAAAGACGAGCAGTACTTC
>TRBJ2-5|TRBD1|few|TRBV7-9
CASSPLGDRLQETQYF
TGTGCCAGCAGCCCCCTGGGGGACAGGTTGCAAGAGACCCAGTACTTC
>TRBJ2-5|.|.|TRBV2
CASSDLMRQFRETQYF
TGTGCCAGCAGTGATTTGATGCGACAGTTCCGAGAGACCCAGTACTTC
>TRBJ2-1|.|few|TRBV20-1
CSGARGSSYNEQFF
TGCAGTGGGGCCCGGGGAAGCTCCTACAATGAGCAGTTCTTC
>TRBJ2-1|TRBD2|.|TRBV11-3
CASSSGLGAYNEQFF
TGTGCCAGCAGCTCGGGACTAGGGGCCTACAATGAGCAGTTCTTC
>TRBJ2-6|.|once|TRBV6-2/TRBV6-3
CASSNPLTSGANVLTF
TGTGCCAGCAGTAATCCCCTCACCTCTGGGGCCAACGTCCTGACTTTC
>TRBJ2-3|.|few|TRBV9
CASSGDSTSADTQYF
TGTGCCAGCAGCGGGGACTCAACGTCGGCAGATACGCAGTATTTT
>TRBJ1-1|TRBD1|.|TRBV6-2/TRBV6-3
CASNPGQRRAFF
TGTGCCAGCAACCCGGGACAGAGACGAGCTTTCTTT
>TRBJ1-2|.|.|TRBV25-1
CASTPSGYGGYTF
TGTGCCAGCACACCCTCAGGGTACGGCGGCTACACCTTC
>TRBJ1-2|TRBD1|few|TRBV2
CASSEREGASGYTF
TGTGCCAGCAGTGAACGGGAGGGGGCAAGTGGCTACACCTTC
>TRBJ2-7|.|.|TRBV5-1
CASSLRTDPAGNEQYF
TGCGCCAGCAGCCTCAGGACAGACCCGGCGGGTAATGAGCAGTACTTC